The 31 T cell receptor beta chains below come from one sample, sequenced in a study of T cell responses to AZD1222 COVID-19 vaccine. Here immunoSEQ multiplex PCR was the method, and the copy in TCRdb shows in-frame clones only, minus some. The table records about 160,000 clones, roughly 90% of them present only once. The source material was peripheral blood, sampled 28 days after the second AZD1222 dose. These receptors were taken from an adult who received the AZD1222 COVID-19 vaccine.

The chain joins TRBV5-6 to TRBJ2-1; 8 bases match TRBD1. With 3 bases clipped from V and 6 bases from J, the junction kept 5 bases outside the gene matches. Germline V gene data show CDR1 as SGHDT and CDR2 as YYEEEE. The CDR3 has 14 residues. CDR3: CASSSGTGANEQFF. CDR3 nucleotide sequence: TGTGCCAGCAGCTCCGGGACAGGAGCCAATGAGCAGTTCTTC. Combining the CDR3 with reference TRBV5-6 and TRBJ2-1 gives the whole variable domain DAGVTQSPTHLIKTRGQQVTLRCSPKSGHDTVSWYQQALGQGPQFIFQYYEEEERQRGNFPDRFSGHQFPNYSSELNVNALLLGDSALYLCASSSGTGANEQFFGPGTRLTVL.

This clone was detected only once. The chain couples TRBV15 to TRBJ2-3; maybe TRBD1 (6 bases). The germline V gene has CDR1 LNHNV and CDR2 YYDKDF (reference sequence). The V end lost 2 bases, the J end lost 2 bases, and 17 bases lay between the germline ends. The CDR3 has 17 amino acids. CDR3 DNA sequence: TGTGCCACCAGCAGATCCCGACAGGCCACTCTCACAGATACGCAGTATTTT. Translating gives CATSRSRQATLTDTQYF.

The rearrangement links TRBV30 to TRBJ2-3; D is uncertain. Trimming stripped 3 bases from V and 6 bases from J, with 7 bases between. The germline V gene has CDR1 GTSNPN and CDR2 SVGIG (reference sequence). The CDR3 has 11 residues. CDR3 DNA sequence: TGTGCCTGGAGGTATGGGGATACGCAGTATTTT. Its protein product is CAWRYGDTQYF.

J is TRBJ1-4 and V is TRBV15; D gene unclear. Trimming took 3 bases from V and 0 from J, leaving 5 bases between them. Germline V gene sequence: CDR1 LNHNV, CDR2 YYDKDF (reference sequence). The CDR3 covers 14 residues. The CDR3 DNA reads TGTGCCACCAGCAGTTCGGCAACTAATGAAAAACTGTTTTTT. This gives the protein CATSSSATNEKLFF.

The gene calls are TRBV30 and TRBJ1-1, with TRBD1 identical over 7 bases. The CDR3 is made up of 13 amino acids. Germline-derived CDR1 and CDR2 are GTSNPN and SVGIG (reference sequence). Trimming cost V 5 bases and J 8 bases; bases outside gene matches: 11. CDR3 sequence reads: CAWSERTGGEAFF. CDR3 bases: TGTGCCTGGTCAGAGCGGACAGGAGGAGAAGCTTTCTTT.

This CDR3 is CASSKRGLTEAFF. The CDR3 DNA follows: TGTGCCAGCAGTAAAAGGGGTCTCACTGAAGCTTTCTTT. The gene calls are TRBV12-3 or TRBV12-4 and TRBJ1-1; TRBD1 might be the D (5 bases). The V gene lost 5 bases and the J gene lost 4 bases, with 11 bases spanning the gap. CDR3 size: 13 residues.

This clone is a singleton in its sample. The chain joins TRBV5-1 to TRBJ2-5, with TRBD2 matching over 7 bases. The germline V gene encodes CDR1 SGHRS and CDR2 YFSETQ. V lost 7 bases and J lost 1; bases outside the gene matches: 10. The CDR3 is made up of 15 amino acids. CDR3 in amino acids: CASAQPASGQETQYF. In DNA, the CDR3 is TGCGCCAGCGCCCAGCCCGCTAGCGGCCAAGAGACCCAGTACTTC.

This clone came up a few times. The V call is TRBV5-6, the J call TRBJ2-2; D unresolved. Germline CDR1 SGHDT, CDR2 YYEEEE. V was pared by 1 base and J by 9 bases, with 4 bases between. This CDR3 contains 11 residues. The CDR3 nucleotides are TGTGCCAGCAGCTTGTTCCGGGAGCTGTTTTTT. Amino acids: CASSLFRELFF.

This rearrangement joins TRBV11-3 to TRBJ1-6; TRBD1 is a possible D gene (5 bases). V shed 4 bases and J shed 4 bases, with 17 bases lying between them. The length of the CDR3 is 17 residues. Germline assignment: CDR1 SGHNT and CDR2 YENEEA. The DNA for the CDR3 is TGTGCCAGCAGCTCCCTTTTACTACACAGGTATAATTCACCCCTCCACTTT. Its protein product is CASSSLLLHRYNSPLHF.

J is TRBJ1-6 and V is TRBV5-6; no reliable D call. V was trimmed by 0 bases and J by 8 bases, leaving 6 bases between them. This CDR3 is 13 amino acids long. In germline, CDR1 is SGHDT, CDR2 YYEEEE. The CDR3 coding sequence is TGTGCCAGCAGCTTGGCCATGGATTCACCCCTCCACTTT. Protein sequence: CASSLAMDSPLHF.

As DNA, the CDR3 is TGTGCCAGCAATATCGGGGTCCCCGGGGAGCTGTTTTTT. Protein: CASNIGVPGELFF. The gene calls are TRBV12-3 or TRBV12-4 and TRBJ2-2, with TRBD2 as a possible D gene (5 bases). V lost 7 bases and J lost 6, with 12 bases in between. This CDR3 spans 13 amino acids.

The chain carries TRBV28 and TRBJ1-2; D not certain. V lost 10 bases and J 2 bases, leaving 8 bases between the germline ends. Germline loops: CDR1 MDHEN, CDR2 SYDVKM. The CDR3 is made up of 11 amino acids. CDR3 nucleotides: TGTGCCACCGTAAGGAACTATGGCTACACCTTC. Translating gives CATVRNYGYTF.

The chain uses TRBV5-1 and TRBJ1-1, with D possibly TRBD1 on 6 matching bases. The CDR3 consists of 17 residues. CDR1 and CDR2 (germline): SGHRS, YFSETQ. Trimming cost V 3 bases and J 3 bases, with 21 bases left between them. The CDR3 DNA reads as TGCGCCAGCAGCTCCGTAGGTGAGGGGGAGGATGACACTGAAGCTTTCTTT. Its protein product is CASSSVGEGEDDTEAFF.

This sequence joins TRBV6-2 or TRBV6-3 and TRBJ1-1, with 8 bases matching TRBD1. J was trimmed by 3 bases and V by 0 bases; bases with no gene match: 12. This CDR3 region has 18 residues. The germline CDR1 and CDR2 sequences are MNHEY and SVGEGT. Here the CDR3 reads CASSYSRQGARWDTEAFF. CDR3 DNA: TGTGCCAGCAGTTACTCGAGGCAGGGGGCCAGGTGGGACACTGAAGCTTTCTTT.

This chain links TRBV6-5 with TRBJ1-2; D is unclear. Looked up from germline, CDR1 is MNHEY and CDR2 is SVGAGI. V lost 8 bases and J 2 bases, leaving 15 bases between the germline ends. CDR3 length: 14 residues. The CDR3, as DNA: TGTGCCAGCTGCCCCCCCGGGTCCAACTATGGCTACACCTTC. The encoded protein is CASCPPGSNYGYTF.

This chain links TRBV3-1 (or the pseudogene TRBV3-2) with TRBJ1-4; D is unresolved. CDR3 length equals 13 residues. Trimming removed 3 bases from V and 8 bases from J, with 10 bases in between. Germline V gene sequence: CDR1 LGHDT, CDR2 YNNKEL (reference sequence). The CDR3 here is CASSQGRKEKLFF. The DNA for the CDR3 is TGTGCCAGCAGCCAGGGGAGAAAGGAAAAACTGTTTTTT.

This chain links TRBV12-3 or TRBV12-4 with TRBJ2-1, with D possibly TRBD1 on 5 matching bases. CDR3 size: 10 residues. Trimming left V 8 bases short and J 8 bases short, with 7 bases between. The DNA for the CDR3 is TGTGCCAGCCAGGGTTATGAGCAGTTCTTC. The encoded protein is CASQGYEQFF.

V is TRBV6-4 and J is TRBJ1-2; D gene unclear. The germline V gene has CDR1 MRHNA and CDR2 SNTAGT. Trimming shortened V by 2 bases and J by 8 bases, and 15 bases separated the two germline ends. This CDR3 contains 14 residues. CDR3 DNA: TGTGCCAGCAGTGACGCCACCGAACGTGGGGGCTACACCTTC. Its protein is CASSDATERGGYTF.

This clone has more than one count but fewer than ten. The genes are TRBV5-1 and TRBJ1-1; the D gene is possibly TRBD1 (5 bases). V gave up 7 bases and J gave up 0 bases, with 10 bases separating them. CDR3 size: 13 residues. Germline CDR1 and CDR2: SGHRS and YFSETQ. CDR3 protein: CASSTGVNTEAFF. In DNA form, the CDR3 reads TGCGCCAGCTCCACGGGGGTGAACACTGAAGCTTTCTTT.

The chain couples TRBV6-2 or TRBV6-3 to TRBJ2-7, with TRBD2 identical over 7 bases. The germline V gene encodes CDR1 MNHEY and CDR2 SVGEGT. The CDR3 has 15 amino acids. V dropped 3 bases and J dropped 4; count of bases not matched to a gene: 9. CDR3 sequence: CASSYSPAGVYEQYF. CDR3 in DNA: TGTGCCAGCAGTTATTCGCCGGCGGGGGTTTACGAGCAGTACTTC.

This chain connects TRBV2 to TRBJ2-7; D ambiguous. The CDR3 runs 12 residues. The V gene's germline CDR1 is SNHLY and CDR2 FYNNEI. V was clipped by 8 bases and J by 2 bases, with 10 bases between them. The CDR3 DNA reads TGTGCCAGCTCCCTGTACGCCTACGAGCAGTACTTC. Amino acids: CASSLYAYEQYF.

The rearrangement links TRBV4-2 to TRBJ2-1; D is possibly TRBD1 (6 bases). The CDR3 extends over 14 amino acids. V lost 3 bases to trimming and J lost 6 bases, with 12 bases between them. Germline CDR1 LGHNA, CDR2 YNFKEQ. DNA for the CDR3: TGTGCCAGCAGCCACGTGGGGGCTTCCAATGAGCAGTTCTTC. Translating it yields CASSHVGASNEQFF.

The chain employs TRBV19 and TRBJ1-3, with no clear D. Germline V lookup: CDR1 LNHDA, CDR2 SQIVND (reference sequence). The germline V and J ends were trimmed by 10 bases and 1 base, with 11 bases remaining between them. The CDR3 runs 13 residues. CDR3 in DNA: TGTGCCACCTCCGCGTCTTCTGGAAACACCATATATTTT. Protein sequence: CATSASSGNTIYF.

The V gene is TRBV5-4, the J gene TRBJ2-7; tentative D call: TRBD1 (6 bases). CDR1 and CDR2 (germline): SGHNT, YYREEE (reference sequence). The CDR3 runs to 14 residues. The ends were cut back, 1 base at V and 5 bases at J, with 13 bases in the middle. CDR3 in amino acids: CASSLSQGPNEQYF. In DNA form, the CDR3 reads TGTGCCAGCAGCTTGTCACAGGGACCAAACGAGCAGTACTTC.

The rearrangement joins TRBV7-2 to TRBJ2-3; no clear D gene. CDR3 length equals 11 residues. V was pared by 4 bases and J by 2 bases, with 1 base between. From germline, CDR1 is SGHTA and CDR2 FQGNSA. The CDR3 sequence is CASSSTDTQYF. CDR3 nucleotide sequence: TGTGCCAGCAGCTCCACAGATACGCAGTATTTT.

The chain links TRBV7-3 to TRBJ2-3; D may be TRBD1 (5 bases). The germline V gene has CDR1 SGHTA and CDR2 FQGTGA. The CDR3 is 16 residues long. The V gene lost 5 bases and the J gene lost 8 bases, with 23 bases spanning the gap. The CDR3 nucleotides read TGTGCCAGCAGCCCGTTCCAGAACAGAGGCCAGGGTACGCAGTATTTT. This translates into CASSPFQNRGQGTQYF.

The chain uses TRBV7-9 and TRBJ2-6, with unresolved D. The V end lost 1 base, the J end lost 3 bases, and 7 bases lay between the germline ends. Looked up from germline, CDR1 is SEHNR and CDR2 is FQNEAQ (reference sequence). The length of the CDR3 is 15 residues. The CDR3 DNA follows: TGTGCCAGCAGCTTAGGGGCTTATGGGGCCAACGTCCTGACTTTC. As protein: CASSLGAYGANVLTF.

The rearrangement links TRBV11-2 to TRBJ2-3, with unresolved D. The CDR3 spans 12 residues. CDR1 is SGHAT and CDR2 is FQNNGV in the germline V gene. Trimming took off 5 bases at V and 4 bases at J, with 7 bases between the two ends. CDR3 sequence: CASSQNADTQYF. The CDR3 DNA sequence: TGTGCCAGCAGCCAAAACGCAGATACGCAGTATTTT.

This clone was found once. This rearrangement joins TRBV30 to TRBJ2-7, with D possibly matching TRBD2 (6 bases). Germline V lookup: CDR1 GTSNPN, CDR2 SVGIG (reference sequence). The CDR3 is 14 residues long. V was shortened by 5 bases and J by 0 bases, with 14 bases between the two germline ends. The CDR3 protein is CAWASWGVSYEQYF. The CDR3, as DNA: TGTGCCTGGGCCAGCTGGGGGGTCTCCTACGAGCAGTACTTC.

This clone was counted once. This chain joins TRBV13 and TRBJ1-2, with D possibly TRBD1 on 5 matching bases. The CDR3 spans 15 residues. Germline-derived CDR1 and CDR2 are PRHDT and FYEKMQ (reference sequence). Trimming cost V 3 bases and J 8 bases, with 19 bases left between them. CDR3 region: CASSLETGLSWGYTF. CDR3 sequence (DNA): TGTGCCAGCAGCTTGGAAACAGGCCTCTCCTGGGGCTACACCTTC.

This chain joins TRBV5-1 and TRBJ2-5; 9 bases agree with TRBD2. The ends lost 4 bases at V and 5 bases at J; junction bases unmatched: 6. CDR1 and CDR2 (germline): SGHRS, YFSETQ. This CDR3 contains 14 residues. The CDR3 DNA sequence: TGCGCCAGCAGCACCGGGACTAGCTCCGAGACCCAGTACTTC. Residues: CASSTGTSSETQYF.